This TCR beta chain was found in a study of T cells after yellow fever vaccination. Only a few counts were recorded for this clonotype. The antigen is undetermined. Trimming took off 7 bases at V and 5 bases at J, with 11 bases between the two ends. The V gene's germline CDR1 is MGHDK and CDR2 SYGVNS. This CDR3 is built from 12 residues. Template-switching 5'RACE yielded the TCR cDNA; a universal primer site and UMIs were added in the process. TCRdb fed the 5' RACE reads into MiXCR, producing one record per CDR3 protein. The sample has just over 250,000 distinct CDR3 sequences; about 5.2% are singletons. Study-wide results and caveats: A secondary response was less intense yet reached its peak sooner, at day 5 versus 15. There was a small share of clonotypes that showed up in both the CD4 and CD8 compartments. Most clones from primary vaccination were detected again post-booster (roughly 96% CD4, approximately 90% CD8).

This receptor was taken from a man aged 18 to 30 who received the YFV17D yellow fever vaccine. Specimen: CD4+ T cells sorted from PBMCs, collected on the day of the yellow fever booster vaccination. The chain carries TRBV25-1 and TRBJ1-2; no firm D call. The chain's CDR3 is CASNEGFYGYTF. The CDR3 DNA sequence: TGTGCCAGCAATGAGGGTTTTTATGGCTACACCTTC.